The clone carrying this T cell receptor beta chain occurred a few times. Antigen unknown. These data are taken from a study of T-cell memory formation after mild COVID-19. General observations from the study: Contracting CD4+ clones were located mainly in CM and EM, and CD8+ clones in EMRA. Researchers found some responding clones in pre-infection memory, a sign that cross-reactive memory joined. Clones that contracted from day 15 to 85 were balanced CD4/CD8, while later expanders leaned CD4+.

Unmatched junction bases numbered 19, after V lost 5 bases and J lost 12 bases. From germline, CDR1 is SQVTM and CDR2 ANQGSEA. The CDR3 contains 15 residues. TCRdb recomputed calls from the 5' RACE reads with MiXCR, one row per CDR3 protein. The sample has a few hundred thousand distinct CDR3 sequences; around 30% are singletons. Input material: PBMCs or a T cell subset sorted from them (not recorded which). The rearrangement uses TRBV29-1 and TRBJ2-1, with TRBD2 matching 7 bases. This sequence was found in an adult woman who had mild COVID-19 (a few samples of this study predate the infection). Cell type and time point are not known. The CDR3 here is CSVLTPTSTPQGQFF. CDR3 nucleotides: TGCAGCGTTCTCACGCCGACTAGCACCCCTCAGGGGCAGTTCTTC.